Below are 2 T cell receptor beta chains sequenced from a single sample in a study of cytomegalovirus exposure and HLA in healthy donors (TCRdb year 2017). Receptors were amplified or captured by the immunoSEQ multiplex PCR assay. Here the immuneACCESS table is served through TCRdb, limited to in-frame sequences with V and J called. Missing clones are a known gap in these copies; in checked studies unresolved V genes cover under half, and the rest lacks a known reason. This sample has over 150,000 clones in its table, and roughly 90% of those were observed once. Clones ranked in the top ten supply 3.5% to 4.5% of the sample. The material sequenced was PBMCs. The source is a man younger than 35 in good health and CMV-seropositive.

This sequence joins TRBV6-6 and TRBJ2-7, with TRBD1 identical over 9 bases. J was trimmed by 4 bases and V by 7 bases; bases with no gene match: 8. CDR1 and CDR2 from the germline V gene are MNHNY and SVGAGI (reference sequence). The CDR3 spans 14 residues. CDR3 DNA: TGTGCCAGCATATTGGGACAGGGAATATACGAGCAGTACTTC. Residues: CASILGQGIYEQYF.

V is TRBV7-8 and J is TRBJ2-1; 8 bases agree with TRBD2. V shed 5 bases, J shed 4 bases, and the junction held 19 bases outside the gene matches. Germline CDR1 reads SGHVS; CDR2 reads FQNEAQ. There are 19 residues in the CDR3. In DNA, the CDR3 is TGTGCCAGCAGCCATAGGGTGGGCCGAGCGGGAGATATATACAATGAGCAGTTCTTC. As protein: CASSHRVGRAGDIYNEQFF. The whole variable domain, remainder taken from reference TRBV7-8 and TRBJ2-1, is GAGVSQSPRYKVAKRGQDVALRCDPISGHVSLFWYQQALGQGPEFLTYFQNEAQLDKSGLPSDRFFAERPEGSVSTLKIQRTQQEDSAVYLCASSHRVGRAGDIYNEQFFGPGTRLTVL.